The source of this T cell receptor (beta chain) is a study of T cells in tumors after PD-1 blockade. At the level of the study: A subset received ongoing vismodegib 150 mg daily alongside anti-PD-1 therapy.

Trimming took 7 bases from V and 4 from J, leaving 7 bases between them. This CDR3 spans 11 amino acids. CDR1 and CDR2 (germline): LNHDA, SQIVND (reference sequence). Sequencing used immunoSEQ multiplex PCR; TCRdb keeps in-frame clones, though not all of them. The repertoire holds 45,000 to 60,000 clones, with roughly 80% as singletons. The gene calls are TRBV19 and TRBJ1-1; D call uncertain. This TCR came from a human donor with basal cell carcinoma. Sequenced material: PBMCs, taken before anti-PD-1 treatment. CDR3 coding DNA: TGTGCCAGTAATTTGGCCACTGAAGCTTTCTTT. This translates into CASNLATEAFF.